A single TCR beta chain is shown here with its context. The specificity of this receptor is unknown. Base qualities are not at hand, and no much larger clone is one base apart. A distance of 10 bases separates the germline ends of V and J, which lose 8 bases and 2 bases respectively. CDR1 and CDR2, per the germline V gene, are MNHEY and SVGAGI. The CDR3 spans 14 residues, from the cysteine through the phenylalanine. The read is trimmed to its CDR3 DNA, 42 bases read in frame from base 1. The approximately 39 donors, aged roughly 6 to 100 years, were systemically healthy Caucasian individuals from Russia. Around 10 milliliters of peripheral blood were collected from each donor into EDTA-treated Vacutainer tubes. Ficoll-Paque density-gradient centrifugation was used to isolate PBMCs, with at least 6.5 million per sample. Total RNA was extracted from PBMCs with Trizol reagent, with at least 5 micrograms obtained per sample. Naive CD45RAhigh/CD27high T cell percentages were measured by flow cytometry on a PBMC aliquot from every donor.

The data are from a study of blood T cells in healthy people across ages (dated by TCRdb to 2015 to 2017). Study-level background: In model experiments, roughly one uniquely barcoded TCR beta cDNA molecule per two T cells was captured by template switching. To track age-related changes in TCR beta repertoire diversity, the study relied on deep sequencing normalized with unique cDNA molecular identifiers. The donors were split into four age groups: young (average around 16 years), middle-aged (39), aged (roughly 65) and long-lived (82). To avoid experimental bias, donors of different ages were randomly spread across the sequencing lanes. Two additional independent replicas of 1 million unique cDNA reads from the same blood draw were analyzed for two donors (one aged 18 to 30 and one aged 80 or older).

Study-wide findings and limitations: As age increased, observed TCR beta diversity per million T cells dropped in a roughly linear way, and a significant reduction was already evident by age about 40. Observed TCR beta diversity correlated strongly with the percentage of naive T cells measured by flow cytometry. Because donor CMV infection status was unknown, age-related changes in expanded clonotypes were potentially confounded. Since profiling was done on bulk unsorted PBMCs, naive and antigen-experienced compartments could not be conclusively compared. Estimates of total diversity from one million sequenced T cells were regarded as lower bounds and underestimates. Compared with the aged group, the long-lived group had more naive CD4+ T cells, fewer expanded clones and increased TCR diversity, a pattern suggesting age selection.

Libraries were built with 5' RACE. The instrument was an Illumina HiSeq 2500. The second PCR ran for about 6 to 12 cycles and used a J-beta primer mix along with a sample-barcoded 5' primer. A template-switch 5' adaptor carrying 12 random nucleotides introduced a unique molecular identifier onto each TCR beta cDNA molecule. Each sample yielded at least 3 million CDR3-containing paired-end reads. First-strand cDNA was synthesized from all RNA with the Mint cDNA synthesis kit, primed by a TRBC-specific oligonucleotide. All cDNA was treated with uracil-DNA glycosylase and then went through a first 18-cycle PCR with the universal primers M1SS and BC2_uni_R. Per the authors' processing: For normalization, 1 million high-quality reads were randomly selected from each sample, with every read carrying a distinct molecular identifier. Instead of being binned into consensus sequences, reads that shared molecular identifiers were thrown out. MiTCR, run with a Q25 quality threshold and the strictest error-elimination algorithm, handled CDR3 identification, clonotype clustering and error correction. Lower-bound total TCR beta diversity was estimated with a nonparametric unseen species model using Euler transformation. TCRdb's own reprocessing of the public reads used fastp at Q25 and MiXCR and kept productive beta chains. Entries are consolidated by CDR3 protein sequence, retaining the most common genes and DNA. TCRdb's processing, not the study's, gives the V and J calls here. The sample has more than 700,000 distinct CDR3 sequences on record, less than 70% of them singletons. 41% of the sample is taken by the ten largest.

The chain is assembled from TRBV6-5 and TRBJ2-6; TRBD1 is a weak D gene call, 6 bases matching. The origin of this receptor is a man older than 75 in good health. Sample: blood. CDR3 region: CASQQGPGANVLTF. The sequenced DNA: TGTGCCAGCCAACAGGGACCTGGGGCCAACGTCCTGACTTTC.